A selection of T cell receptor beta chains follows, all from one sample in a study of T cells in Graves' hyperthyroidism and ophthalmopathy. TCRdb re-called the multiplex PCR reads through MiXCR, storing one row per CDR3 protein. The data contain under 500,000 distinct CDR3 sequences, around 15% of them singletons. Sequenced: blood. The receptors derive from a man in his forties or fifties with Graves' ophthalmopathy. Both conserved end residues are part of each CDR3. Each record gives: V gene, J gene, D gene, clone size, CDR3 DNA, CDR3 protein. The D gene is left open where the match is weak. Some rows mark clone size as missing; the rest say once, few, many or name a class of expanded clone.

v_gene: TRBV10-3; j_gene: TRBJ1-2; d_gene: -; abundance: many; CDR3nt: TGTGCCATCAGTGAACAGGGAGGCTATGGCTACACCTTC; CDR3aa: CAISEQGGYGYTF
v_gene: TRBV5-1; j_gene: TRBJ2-1; d_gene: -; abundance: many; CDR3nt: TGCGCCAGCAGCTTAACGACAGGTTCCTACAATGAGCAGTTCTTC; CDR3aa: CASSLTTGSYNEQFF
v_gene: TRBV28; j_gene: TRBJ1-1; d_gene: -; abundance: -; CDR3nt: TGTGCCAGCAGTAGTGAGGGGCTAATGAACACTGAAGCTTTCTTT; CDR3aa: CASSSEGLMNTEAFF
v_gene: TRBV29-1; j_gene: TRBJ1-1; d_gene: -; abundance: -; CDR3nt: TGCAGCGTTTTTGGGGCTGAAGCTTTCTTT; CDR3aa: CSVFGAEAFF
v_gene: TRBV12-3/TRBV12-4; j_gene: TRBJ2-3; d_gene: -; abundance: -; CDR3nt: TGTGCCAGCACTCAAGGGGGGAGCACAGATACGCAGTATTTT; CDR3aa: CASTQGGSTDTQYF
v_gene: TRBV9; j_gene: TRBJ2-1; d_gene: TRBD1; abundance: few; CDR3nt: TGTGCCAGCAGCGTCCCGACAGGGATGAATGAGCAGTTCTTC; CDR3aa: CASSVPTGMNEQFF
v_gene: TRBV7-9; j_gene: TRBJ1-6; d_gene: -; abundance: many; CDR3nt: TGTGCCAGCAGCCCCAATGTTGGGGTGTCGGCACCCCTCCACTTT; CDR3aa: CASSPNVGVSAPLHF
v_gene: TRBV19; j_gene: TRBJ1-1; d_gene: TRBD1; abundance: few; CDR3nt: TGTGCCAGTAGTACAGGACAGGGTCGGAACACTGAAGCTTTCTTT; CDR3aa: CASSTGQGRNTEAFF
v_gene: TRBV5-6; j_gene: TRBJ2-7; d_gene: -; abundance: many; CDR3nt: TGTGCCAGCAGCTTCCGGGACCAAACCTACGAGCAGTACTTC; CDR3aa: CASSFRDQTYEQYF
v_gene: TRBV12-3/TRBV12-4; j_gene: TRBJ1-5; d_gene: TRBD1; abundance: -; CDR3nt: TGTGCCAGCAGACCCGGACAGGGGATCGAGCCCCAGCATTTT; CDR3aa: CASRPGQGIEPQHF
v_gene: TRBV9; j_gene: TRBJ2-1; d_gene: TRBD2; abundance: many; CDR3nt: TGTGCCAGCAGCGTAGATGGGCGGGAGGGCAATGAGCAGTTCTTC; CDR3aa: CASSVDGREGNEQFF
v_gene: TRBV7-9; j_gene: TRBJ1-2; d_gene: -; abundance: many; CDR3nt: TGTGCCAGCAGCCCCCTATTGGGGGACTATGGCTACACCTTC; CDR3aa: CASSPLLGDYGYTF
v_gene: TRBV29-1; j_gene: TRBJ2-5; d_gene: -; abundance: -; CDR3nt: TGCAGCGTTGCGATTGACACCTGGGAGACCCAGTACTTC; CDR3aa: CSVAIDTWETQYF
v_gene: TRBV11-2; j_gene: TRBJ1-3; d_gene: -; abundance: -; CDR3nt: TGTGCCAGCAGCCCAGGTGGTGGTTGGGGAAACACCATATATTTT; CDR3aa: CASSPGGGWGNTIYF
v_gene: TRBV28; j_gene: TRBJ1-2; d_gene: -; abundance: -; CDR3nt: TGTGCCTCGGGTCAGAGCTATGGCTACACCTTC; CDR3aa: CASGQSYGYTF
v_gene: TRBV19; j_gene: TRBJ1-2; d_gene: -; abundance: -; CDR3nt: TGTGCCAGTAGCGGGAACTATGGCTACACCTTC; CDR3aa: CASSGNYGYTF
v_gene: TRBV2; j_gene: TRBJ2-2; d_gene: TRBD1; abundance: -; CDR3nt: TGTGCCACCTCCGGGGACAGACCGGCCGGGGAGCTGTTTTTT; CDR3aa: CATSGDRPAGELFF
v_gene: TRBV5-1; j_gene: TRBJ2-1; d_gene: -; abundance: many; CDR3nt: TGCGCCAGCAGCGCCCGACAAGGCCTCTCCTACAATGAGCAGTTCTTC; CDR3aa: CASSARQGLSYNEQFF
v_gene: TRBV3-1; j_gene: TRBJ2-7; d_gene: -; abundance: many; CDR3nt: TGTGCCAGCAGCCAGTCGGACGGGACCTACGAGCAGTACTTC; CDR3aa: CASSQSDGTYEQYF
v_gene: TRBV13; j_gene: TRBJ2-7; d_gene: TRBD2; abundance: many; CDR3nt: TGTGCCAGCAGCTTACGAGGACTAGCGGGAGCAGACGAGCAGTACTTC; CDR3aa: CASSLRGLAGADEQYF
v_gene: TRBV10-3; j_gene: TRBJ1-1; d_gene: -; abundance: few; CDR3nt: TGTGCCATCAGTGAATGGGGGTCCGTGGGCACTGAAGCTTTCTTT; CDR3aa: CAISEWGSVGTEAFF
v_gene: TRBV15; j_gene: TRBJ1-2; d_gene: -; abundance: -; CDR3nt: TGTGCCACCAGCAGAGGTGGGGCAGCTAACTACGGCTACACCTTC; CDR3aa: CATSRGGAANYGYTF
v_gene: TRBV20-1; j_gene: TRBJ2-5; d_gene: TRBD2; abundance: many; CDR3nt: TGCAGTGCTAGAGTGCGGGAGTGGCCGGGGGAGACCCAGTACTTC; CDR3aa: CSARVREWPGETQYF
v_gene: TRBV27; j_gene: TRBJ1-6; d_gene: -; abundance: -; CDR3nt: TGTGCCAGCAGCCTCTTAGGGTTCTATAATTCACCCCTCCACTTT; CDR3aa: CASSLLGFYNSPLHF
v_gene: TRBV12-3/TRBV12-4; j_gene: TRBJ1-3; d_gene: -; abundance: -; CDR3nt: TGTGCCAGCAGCTTGACGGGGAGTCCTGGAAACACCATATATTTT; CDR3aa: CASSLTGSPGNTIYF
v_gene: TRBV28; j_gene: TRBJ1-5; d_gene: -; abundance: many; CDR3nt: TGTGCCAGCAGCCGACCGATGTATAGCAATCAGCCCCAGCATTTT; CDR3aa: CASSRPMYSNQPQHF
v_gene: TRBV29-1; j_gene: TRBJ2-1; d_gene: -; abundance: many; CDR3nt: TGCAGCGTTGGGGCCCGGAGATCACCCTACAATGAGCAGTTCTTC; CDR3aa: CSVGARRSPYNEQFF
v_gene: TRBV7-9; j_gene: TRBJ2-1; d_gene: TRBD2; abundance: many; CDR3nt: TGTGCCAGCACCCAGTCCCCTATAGCGGGATCTGAGCAGTTCTTC; CDR3aa: CASTQSPIAGSEQFF
v_gene: TRBV20-1; j_gene: TRBJ2-7; d_gene: TRBD2; abundance: many; CDR3nt: TGCAGTGCTAGAGATCTAGGGACCGGGACTAGTTTCATCGACGAGCAGTACTTC; CDR3aa: CSARDLGTGTSFIDEQYF
v_gene: TRBV24-1; j_gene: TRBJ2-1; d_gene: -; abundance: -; CDR3nt: TGTGCCACCAGTGATTTGGTCAAGGGGTCGGGACAACAGTTCTTC; CDR3aa: CATSDLVKGSGQQFF
v_gene: TRBV6-1; j_gene: TRBJ1-5; d_gene: -; abundance: -; CDR3nt: TGTGCCAGCCGTAAAAAGACACCAAATGAATTTTATAGCAATCAGCCCCAGCATTTT; CDR3aa: CASRKKTPNEFYSNQPQHF
v_gene: TRBV30; j_gene: TRBJ2-2; d_gene: -; abundance: few; CDR3nt: TGTGCCTGGAGCCCCCGAAGGGCCTACACCGGGGAGCTGTTTTTT; CDR3aa: CAWSPRRAYTGELFF
v_gene: TRBV28; j_gene: TRBJ1-2; d_gene: -; abundance: few; CDR3nt: TGTGCCAGCAGTTCCCCCGCGCCTAGCGGCTACACCTTC; CDR3aa: CASSSPAPSGYTF
v_gene: TRBV9; j_gene: TRBJ2-1; d_gene: TRBD2; abundance: few; CDR3nt: TGTGCCAGCCAGCGGGGGTCCTACAATGAGCAGTTCTTC; CDR3aa: CASQRGSYNEQFF